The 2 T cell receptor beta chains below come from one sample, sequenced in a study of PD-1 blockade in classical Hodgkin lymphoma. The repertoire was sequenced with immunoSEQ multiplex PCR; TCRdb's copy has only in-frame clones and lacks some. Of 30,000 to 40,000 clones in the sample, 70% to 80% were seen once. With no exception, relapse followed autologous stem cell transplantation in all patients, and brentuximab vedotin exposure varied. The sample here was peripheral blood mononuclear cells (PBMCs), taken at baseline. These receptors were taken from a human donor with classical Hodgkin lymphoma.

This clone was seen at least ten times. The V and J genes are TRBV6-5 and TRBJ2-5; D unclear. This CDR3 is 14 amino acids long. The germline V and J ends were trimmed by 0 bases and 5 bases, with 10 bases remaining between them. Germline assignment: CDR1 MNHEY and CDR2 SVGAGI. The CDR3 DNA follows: TGTGCCAGCAGTTACTCGATTGTGGGGGAGACCCAGTACTTC. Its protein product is CASSYSIVGETQYF.

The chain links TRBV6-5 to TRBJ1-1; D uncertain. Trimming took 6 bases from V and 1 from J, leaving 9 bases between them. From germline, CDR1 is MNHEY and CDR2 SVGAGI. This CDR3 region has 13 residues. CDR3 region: CASSRLRNTEAFF. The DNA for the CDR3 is TGTGCCAGCAGCAGACTAAGGAACACTGAAGCTTTCTTT.